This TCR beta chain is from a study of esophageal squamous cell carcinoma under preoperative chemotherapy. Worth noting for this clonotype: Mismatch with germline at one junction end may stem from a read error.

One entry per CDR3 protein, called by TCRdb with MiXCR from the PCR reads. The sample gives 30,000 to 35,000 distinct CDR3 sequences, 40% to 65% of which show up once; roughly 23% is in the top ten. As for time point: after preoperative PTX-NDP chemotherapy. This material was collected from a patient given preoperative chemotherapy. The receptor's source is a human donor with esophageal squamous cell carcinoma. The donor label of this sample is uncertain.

In DNA, the CDR3 is TGTGCCAGCAGTCCCTTTAGAAGTCCCCTCGGGACCCAGTACTTT. Its translation: CASSPFRSPLGTQYF. V is TRBV6-2 or TRBV6-3 and J is TRBJ2-5; tentatively, D is TRBD1 or TRBD2 (5 bases each). CDR3 size: 15 residues. Germline loops: CDR1 MNHEY, CDR2 SVGEGT.